This TCR beta chain was found in a study of blood T cell repertoires in COVID-19. As for the study in general: Sites in the United States, Italy and Spain provided acute and convalescent COVID-19 samples. PBMCs, B-cell-depleted T cells, or T cells provided the cDNA or gDNA that made up the material.

Germline CDR1 and CDR2: SGHRS and YFSETQ. This CDR3 contains 15 residues. V was pared by 3 bases and J by 2 bases, with 3 bases of the junction left unmatched. Original methodology: For nucleated cells, counts were estimated from reference gene primer amplification. Clones were read by immunoSEQ multiplex PCR, and TCRdb kept only the in-frame ones, dropping some. The DNA gave D and trimming, while V, J and clone size come from that table. This sample carries fewer than 350,000 clones, approximately 90% of them seen once, and the ten largest clones take about 4.6%. Sequencing used peripheral blood. The chain combines TRBV5-1 with TRBJ1-2; 11 bases are a match to TRBD1. This clonotype originated in a man in his forties or fifties with acute or convalescent COVID-19. The CDR3 region has the DNA TGCGCCAGCAGCTCGGACAGGGGGCGAAACTATGGCTACACCTTC. This encodes CASSSDRGRNYGYTF.